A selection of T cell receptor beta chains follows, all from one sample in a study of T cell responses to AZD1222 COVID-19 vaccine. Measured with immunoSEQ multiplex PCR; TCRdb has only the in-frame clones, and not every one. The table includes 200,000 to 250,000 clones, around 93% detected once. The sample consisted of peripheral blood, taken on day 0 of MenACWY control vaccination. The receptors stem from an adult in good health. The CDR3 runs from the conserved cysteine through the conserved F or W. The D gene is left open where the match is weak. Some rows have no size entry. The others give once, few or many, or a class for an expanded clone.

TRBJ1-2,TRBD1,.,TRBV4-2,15,TGTGCCAGCAGCCATGCCACCGGGACAGGGGAGGGCTACACCTTC,CASSHATGTGEGYTF
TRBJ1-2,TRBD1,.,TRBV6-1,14,TGTGCCAGCAGCGGGACAGGACTTAACTATGGCTACACCTTC,CASSGTGLNYGYTF
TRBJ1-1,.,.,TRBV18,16,TGTGCCAGCTCGCGCGAAATGGGACATATGAACACTGAAGCTTTCTTT,CASSREMGHMNTEAFF
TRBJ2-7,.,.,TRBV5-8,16,TGTGCCAGCAGCTTGGATAGGCGGGGGCGCTCCTACGAGCAGTACTTC,CASSLDRRGRSYEQYF
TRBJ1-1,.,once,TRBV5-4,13,TGTGCCAGCAGCCGGGAGATAGACACTGAAGCTTTCTTT,CASSREIDTEAFF
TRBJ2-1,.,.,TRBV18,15,TGTGCCAGCTCACCATCCGGGACTTCGTACAATGAGCAGTTCTTC,CASSPSGTSYNEQFF
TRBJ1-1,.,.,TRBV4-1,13,TGCGCCAGCAGCCAAGATTATCAGGGTGAAGCTTTCTTT,CASSQDYQGEAFF
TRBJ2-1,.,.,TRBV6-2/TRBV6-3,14,TGTGCCAGCAGTTACGCTCGACAGGCCAATGAGCAGTTCTTC,CASSYARQANEQFF
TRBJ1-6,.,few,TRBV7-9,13,TGTGCCAGCAGCAAAGAGGGGAATTCACCCCTCCACTTT,CASSKEGNSPLHF
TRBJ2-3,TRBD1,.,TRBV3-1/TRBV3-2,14,TGTGCCAGCAGCAAGACAGGGAAGGCAGATACGCAGTATTTT,CASSKTGKADTQYF
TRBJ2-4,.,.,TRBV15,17,TGTGCCACCAGCAGGGCCCCGGATTCTCTAGCCAAAAACATTCAGTACTTC,CATSRAPDSLAKNIQYF